A single sample gave rise to the 15 T cell receptor beta chains below, sequenced in a study of blood T cell repertoires in COVID-19. Sequencing was performed with immunoSEQ multiplex PCR; in TCRdb, only in-frame clones are kept and a portion is missing. This sample has roughly 240,000 clones, with 70% to 90% found just once. Specimen: peripheral blood. Receptors originate from a man in his 60s who had recovered from COVID-19.

This chain joins TRBV4-1 and TRBJ1-5; 10 bases map to TRBD1. Looked up from germline, CDR1 is MGHRA and CDR2 is YSYEKL. This CDR3 has 15 residues. The junction had 3 bases not matched to a gene; V was cut back by 5 bases and J by 2 bases. The CDR3, as DNA: TGCGCCAGCAGCGGCGGGACAGGGGGCAATCAGCCCCAGCATTTT. This gives the protein CASSGGTGGNQPQHF.

This clone was counted only a few times. The rearrangement joins TRBV3-1 (or the pseudogene TRBV3-2) to TRBJ2-2; D is unresolved. V shed 3 bases and J shed 0 bases, with 11 bases lying between them. Germline CDR1 reads LGHDT; CDR2 reads YNNKEL (reference sequence). The CDR3 is 16 amino acids. CDR3 sequence: CASSQMGRANTGELFF. The CDR3 DNA reads as TGTGCCAGCAGCCAGATGGGCAGAGCGAACACCGGGGAGCTGTTTTTT.

This rearrangement joins TRBV28 to TRBJ1-1; no firm D call. V was cut by 2 bases and J by 5 bases, with 3 bases left in between. Germline assignment: CDR1 MDHEN and CDR2 SYDVKM. The CDR3 consists of 11 residues. CDR3 DNA sequence: TGTGCCAGCAGTTTAACAACTGAAGCTTTCTTT. Translating gives CASSLTTEAFF.

This clone was observed once. V gene TRBV4-1 combines with J gene TRBJ1-2; D unresolved. This CDR3 spans 14 amino acids. V lost 2 bases and J 7 bases, leaving 14 bases between the germline ends. The germline gives CDR1 MGHRA, CDR2 YSYEKL. The CDR3 sequence: CASSQPDFISGYTF. The CDR3 nucleotides are TGCGCCAGCAGCCAACCGGACTTTATTAGTGGCTACACCTTC.

The chain is built from TRBV27 and TRBJ2-7, with TRBD1 matching 9 bases. The length of the CDR3 is 14 residues. Germline assignment: CDR1 MNHEY and CDR2 SMNVEV (reference sequence). V lost 8 bases, J lost 5 bases, and 10 bases stayed unmatched. The CDR3 loop is CASGEGTGLNEQYF. CDR3 DNA sequence: TGTGCCAGCGGAGAAGGGACAGGGTTGAACGAGCAGTACTTC.

V is TRBV27 and J is TRBJ2-1, with 9 bases that match TRBD2. This CDR3 comprises 16 residues. V gave up 5 bases and J gave up 1 base; unmatched junction bases: 6. The germline CDR1 and CDR2 sequences are MNHEY and SMNVEV (reference sequence). This CDR3 is CASSTLLAGSYNEQFF. The CDR3 coding sequence is TGTGCCAGCAGTACCCTCCTAGCGGGATCCTACAATGAGCAGTTCTTC.

V and J are TRBV30 and TRBJ2-7, with D possibly being TRBD2 (6 bases). The germline V gene encodes CDR1 GTSNPN and CDR2 SVGIG (reference sequence). The V gene lost 2 bases and the J gene lost 5 bases, with 13 bases spanning the gap. This CDR3 region has 13 residues. CDR3 DNA: TGTGCCTGGAGTTGGGGGGACGGGGACGAGCAGTACTTC. Protein product: CAWSWGDGDEQYF.

The CDR3: CASSRGGLFF. The CDR3 bases are TGTGCCAGCAGCCGCGGCGGGCTGTTTTTT. The chain recombines TRBV7-6 with TRBJ2-2; D gene uncertain. Trimming took 5 bases from V and 13 from J, leaving 8 bases between them. The CDR3 is 10 amino acids. The germline V gene encodes CDR1 SGHVS and CDR2 FNYEAQ.

V is TRBV6-5 and J is TRBJ2-7; D call uncertain. V lost 6 bases and J 5 bases, leaving 14 bases between the germline ends. The CDR3 loop spans 13 amino acids. Germline CDR1 and CDR2: MNHEY and SVGAGI. This CDR3 reads CASRTVAEHEQYF. The CDR3 DNA follows: TGTGCCAGCAGGACGGTCGCGGAGCACGAGCAGTACTTC.

The chain has TRBV11-3 and TRBJ2-1; 7 nucleotides match TRBD1. Losses at the gene ends were 2 bases for V and 5 bases for J; bases not matched to a gene: 12. This CDR3 contains 17 residues. The germline V gene encodes CDR1 SGHNT and CDR2 YENEEA. The CDR3: CASSLFGSSTGNNEQFF. The DNA of the CDR3 is TGTGCCAGCAGCTTATTCGGTTCCTCGACAGGGAACAATGAGCAGTTCTTC.

This chain uses TRBV7-9 with TRBJ2-7, with TRBD2 matching 9 bases. J lost 5 bases, V lost 1 base, and 3 bases had no gene match. The CDR3 totals 14 residues. The germline V gene encodes CDR1 SEHNR and CDR2 FQNEAQ (reference sequence). The CDR3 bases are TGTGCCAGCAGCTTAGGAGCGGGGGGACACGAGCAGTACTTC. It is translated as CASSLGAGGHEQYF.

J is TRBJ2-7 and V is TRBV5-4; TRBD1 matches at 9 bases. Germline CDR1 SGHNT, CDR2 YYREEE (reference sequence). The CDR3 covers 14 residues. V was pared by 8 bases and J by 2 bases, with 8 bases of the junction left unmatched. CDR3 in amino acids: CASKKGQGAYEQYF. CDR3 in DNA: TGTGCCAGTAAAAAGGGACAGGGAGCCTACGAGCAGTACTTC.

The rearrangement links TRBV27 to TRBJ2-1, with a tentative D call TRBD2 (6 bases). V was pared by 5 bases and J by 4 bases, with 15 bases between. Germline CDR1 is MNHEY and CDR2 is SMNVEV (reference sequence). The CDR3 is made up of 15 amino acids. The CDR3 spells CASSADYQAYNEQFF. CDR3 coding DNA: TGTGCCAGCAGTGCGGACTACCAAGCATACAATGAGCAGTTCTTC.

The rearrangement uses TRBV19 and TRBJ2-1; perhaps TRBD2 as D (6 bases). V dropped 3 bases and J dropped 15 bases, with 15 bases sitting between them. This CDR3 region has 12 residues. The germline gives CDR1 LNHDA, CDR2 SQIVND (reference sequence). CDR3 protein: CASSISGRRPFF. The DNA for the CDR3 is TGTGCCAGTAGTATTAGTGGGAGGCGTCCGTTCTTC.

The chain has TRBV7-8 and TRBJ1-3, with a possible D match to TRBD1 (6 bases). V was shortened by 8 bases and J by 1 base, with 6 bases between the two germline ends. CDR1 and CDR2 (germline): SGHVS, FQNEAQ. The CDR3 is 12 amino acids. The CDR3 DNA sequence: TGTGCCAGCGGACAGTCTGGAAACACCATATATTTT. Amino acid sequence: CASGQSGNTIYF.